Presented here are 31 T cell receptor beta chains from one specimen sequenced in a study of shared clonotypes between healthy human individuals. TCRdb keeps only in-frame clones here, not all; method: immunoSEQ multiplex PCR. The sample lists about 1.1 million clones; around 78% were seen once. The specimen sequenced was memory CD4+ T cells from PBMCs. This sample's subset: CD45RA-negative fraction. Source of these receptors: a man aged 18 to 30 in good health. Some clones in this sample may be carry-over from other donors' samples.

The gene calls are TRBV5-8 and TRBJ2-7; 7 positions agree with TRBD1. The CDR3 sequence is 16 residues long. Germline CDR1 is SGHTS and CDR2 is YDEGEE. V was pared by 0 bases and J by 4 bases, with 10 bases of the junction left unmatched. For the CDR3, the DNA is TGTGCCAGCAGCTTGGAGACCGGGACAGCCTTTTACGAGCAGTACTTC. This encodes CASSLETGTAFYEQYF.

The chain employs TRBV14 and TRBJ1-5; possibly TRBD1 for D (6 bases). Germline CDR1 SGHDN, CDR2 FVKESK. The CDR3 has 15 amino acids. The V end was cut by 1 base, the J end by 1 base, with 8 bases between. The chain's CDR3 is CASSQGGASNQPQHF. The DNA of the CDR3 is TGTGCCAGCAGCCAAGGGGGGGCGAGCAATCAGCCCCAGCATTTT.

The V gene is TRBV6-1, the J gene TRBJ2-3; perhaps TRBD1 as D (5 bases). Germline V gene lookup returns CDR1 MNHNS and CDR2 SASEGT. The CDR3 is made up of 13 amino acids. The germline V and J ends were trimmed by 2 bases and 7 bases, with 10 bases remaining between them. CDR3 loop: CASSESKGYTQYF. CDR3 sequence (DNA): TGTGCCAGCAGTGAAAGTAAGGGGTATACGCAGTATTTT.

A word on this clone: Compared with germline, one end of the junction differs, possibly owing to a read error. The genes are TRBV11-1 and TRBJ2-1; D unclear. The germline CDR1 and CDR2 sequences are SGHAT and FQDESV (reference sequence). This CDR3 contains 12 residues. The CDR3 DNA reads TGTGCCAGCAGCTTACCCCTAGGGCCCCAACTCTTC. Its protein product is CASSLPLGPQLF. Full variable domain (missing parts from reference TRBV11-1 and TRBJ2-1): EAEVAQSPRYKITEKSQAVAFWCDPISGHATLYWYRQILGQGPELLVQFQDESVVDDSQLPKDRFSAERLKGVDSTLKIQPAELGDSAMYLCASSLPLGPQLFGPGTRLTVL.

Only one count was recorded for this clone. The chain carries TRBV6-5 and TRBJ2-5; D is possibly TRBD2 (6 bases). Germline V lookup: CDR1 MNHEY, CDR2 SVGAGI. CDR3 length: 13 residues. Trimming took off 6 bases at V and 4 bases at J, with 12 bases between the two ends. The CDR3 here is CASSHRLGETQYF. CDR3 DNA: TGTGCCAGCAGCCACCGACTAGGAGAGACCCAGTACTTC.

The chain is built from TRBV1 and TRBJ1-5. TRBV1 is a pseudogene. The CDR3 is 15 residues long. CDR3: CTSSQDSQTNQPQHF. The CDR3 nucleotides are TGCACCAGCAGCCAAGATAGCCAGACTAATCAGCCCCAGCATTTT.

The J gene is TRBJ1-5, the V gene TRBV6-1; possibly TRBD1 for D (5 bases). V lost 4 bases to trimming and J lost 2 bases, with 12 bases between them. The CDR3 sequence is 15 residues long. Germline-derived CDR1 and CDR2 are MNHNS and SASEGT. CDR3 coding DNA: TGTGCCAGCAGTGCGGCCCGGGGGGGCAATCAGCCCCAGCATTTT. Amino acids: CASSAARGGNQPQHF.

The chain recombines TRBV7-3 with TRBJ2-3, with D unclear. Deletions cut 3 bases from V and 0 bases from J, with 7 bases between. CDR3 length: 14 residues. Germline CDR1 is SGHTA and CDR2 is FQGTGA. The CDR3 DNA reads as TGTGCCAGCAGCTTTTCCACTAGCACAGATACGCAGTATTTT. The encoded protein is CASSFSTSTDTQYF.

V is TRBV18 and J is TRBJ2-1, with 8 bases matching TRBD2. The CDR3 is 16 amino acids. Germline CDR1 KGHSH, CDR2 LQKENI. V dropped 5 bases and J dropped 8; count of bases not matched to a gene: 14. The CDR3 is CASSSQLAAGGDEQFF. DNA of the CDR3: TGTGCCAGCTCATCGCAACTAGCGGCGGGCGGCGATGAGCAGTTCTTC.

Here the CDR3 reads CASKPGQGYEQYF. For the CDR3, the DNA is TGTGCCAGCAAGCCGGGACAGGGTTACGAGCAGTACTTC. The V and J genes are TRBV28 and TRBJ2-7, with 9 bases aligning to TRBD1. Germline CDR1 reads MDHEN; CDR2 reads SYDVKM. The CDR3 is 13 amino acids. The V and J ends lost 7 bases and 4 bases, in that order; junction bases with no gene match: 5.

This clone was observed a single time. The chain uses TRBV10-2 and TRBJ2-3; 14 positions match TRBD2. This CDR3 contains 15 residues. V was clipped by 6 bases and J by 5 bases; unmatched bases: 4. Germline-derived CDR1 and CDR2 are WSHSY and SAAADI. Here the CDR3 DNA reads TGCGCCAGCAGGAGACTAGCGGGAGGGGTAGATACGCAGTATTTT. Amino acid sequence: CASRRLAGGVDTQYF.

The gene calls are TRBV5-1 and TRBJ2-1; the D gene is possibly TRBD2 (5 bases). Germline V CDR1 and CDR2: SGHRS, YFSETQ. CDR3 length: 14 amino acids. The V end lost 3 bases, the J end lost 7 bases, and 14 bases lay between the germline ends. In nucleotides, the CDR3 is TGCGCCAGCAGCTCAAATACCGGGAAAAATGAGCAGTTCTTC. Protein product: CASSSNTGKNEQFF.

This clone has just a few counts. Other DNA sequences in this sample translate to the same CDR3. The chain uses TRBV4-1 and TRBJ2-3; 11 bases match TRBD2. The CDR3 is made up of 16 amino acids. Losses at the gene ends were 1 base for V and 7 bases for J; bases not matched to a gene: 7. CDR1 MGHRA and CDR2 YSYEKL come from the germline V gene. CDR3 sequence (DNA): TGCGCCAGCAGCCAAGGAGAACTAGCGGGAGCATATACGCAGTATTTT. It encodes CASSQGELAGAYTQYF.

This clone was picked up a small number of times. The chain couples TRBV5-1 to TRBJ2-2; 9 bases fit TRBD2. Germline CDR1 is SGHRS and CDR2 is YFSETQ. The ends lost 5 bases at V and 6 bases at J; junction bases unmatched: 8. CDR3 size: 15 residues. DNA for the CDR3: TGCGCCAGCAGGTCTCCTAGCGGGATTTCCGGGGAGCTGTTTTTT. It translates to CASRSPSGISGELFF. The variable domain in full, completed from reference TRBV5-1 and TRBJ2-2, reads KAGVTQTPRYLIKTRGQQVTLSCSPISGHRSVSWYQQTPGQGLQFLFEYFSETQRNKGNFPGRFSGRQFSNSRSEMNVSTLELGDSALYLCASRSPSGISGELFFGEGSRLTVL.

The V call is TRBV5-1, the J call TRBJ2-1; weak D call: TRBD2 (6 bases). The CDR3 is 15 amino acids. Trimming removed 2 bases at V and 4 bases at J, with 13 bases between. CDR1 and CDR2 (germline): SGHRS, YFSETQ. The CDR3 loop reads CASSFGGAGYNEQFF. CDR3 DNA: TGCGCCAGCAGCTTCGGGGGAGCGGGTTACAATGAGCAGTTCTTC.

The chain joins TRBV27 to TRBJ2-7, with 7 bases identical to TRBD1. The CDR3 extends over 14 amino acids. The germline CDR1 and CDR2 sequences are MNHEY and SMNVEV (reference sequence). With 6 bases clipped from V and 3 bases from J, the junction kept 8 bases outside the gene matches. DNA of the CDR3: TGTGCCAGCAGATTCGGGACAGCCCACTACGAGCAGTACTTC. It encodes CASRFGTAHYEQYF.

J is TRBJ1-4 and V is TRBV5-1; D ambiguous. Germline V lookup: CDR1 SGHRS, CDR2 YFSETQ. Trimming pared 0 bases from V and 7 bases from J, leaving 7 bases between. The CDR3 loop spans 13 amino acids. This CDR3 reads CASSLGEGEKLFF. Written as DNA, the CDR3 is TGCGCCAGCAGCTTGGGGGAGGGTGAAAAACTGTTTTTT.

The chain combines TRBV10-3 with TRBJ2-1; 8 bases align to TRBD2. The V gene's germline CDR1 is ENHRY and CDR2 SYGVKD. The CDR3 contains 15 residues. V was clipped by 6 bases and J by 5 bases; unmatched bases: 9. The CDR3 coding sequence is TGTGCCATCAGGGTAGCGGGGTTCCCCGACAATGAGCAGTTCTTC. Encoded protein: CAIRVAGFPDNEQFF.

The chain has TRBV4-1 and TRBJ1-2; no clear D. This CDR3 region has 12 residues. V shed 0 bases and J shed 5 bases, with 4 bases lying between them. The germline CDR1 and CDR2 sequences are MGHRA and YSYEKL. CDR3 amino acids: CASSQDSYGYTF. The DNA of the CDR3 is TGCGCCAGCAGCCAAGACTCTTATGGCTACACCTTC.

DNA for the CDR3: TGTGCCAGCAGTTACAGGGGCTCTAATTCACCCCTCCACTTT. Translated: CASSYRGSNSPLHF. The rearrangement uses TRBV11-1 and TRBJ1-6; 7 bases match TRBD1. Germline-derived CDR1 and CDR2 are SGHAT and FQDESV (reference sequence). The CDR3 has 14 residues. The V gene end was trimmed by 6 bases and the J gene end by 6 bases; junction bases not matched to a gene: 5.

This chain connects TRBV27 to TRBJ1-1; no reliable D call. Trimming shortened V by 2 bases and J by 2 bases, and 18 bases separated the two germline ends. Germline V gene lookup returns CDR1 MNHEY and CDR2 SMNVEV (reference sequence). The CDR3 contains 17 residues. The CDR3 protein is CASSLVGFSGGNTEAFF. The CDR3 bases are TGTGCCAGCAGTTTAGTGGGATTCAGCGGCGGAAACACTGAAGCTTTCTTT.

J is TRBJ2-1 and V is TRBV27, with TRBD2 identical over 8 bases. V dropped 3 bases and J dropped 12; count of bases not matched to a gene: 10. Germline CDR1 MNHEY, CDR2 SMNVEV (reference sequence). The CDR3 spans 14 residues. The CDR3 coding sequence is TGTGCCAGCAGTTTGCGGAGACCGGGACTAGGGCAGTTCTTC. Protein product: CASSLRRPGLGQFF.

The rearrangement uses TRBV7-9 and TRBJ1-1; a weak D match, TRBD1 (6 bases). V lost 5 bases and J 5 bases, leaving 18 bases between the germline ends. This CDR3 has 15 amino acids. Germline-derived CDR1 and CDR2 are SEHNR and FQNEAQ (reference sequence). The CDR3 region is CASSPPGRRGTEAFF. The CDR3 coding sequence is TGTGCCAGCAGCCCTCCGGGCCGAAGGGGGACTGAAGCTTTCTTT.

CDR3 nucleotide sequence: TGTGCCAGCAAAATAGCTTCATCAGGCTACGAGCAGTACTTC. Its translation is CASKIASSGYEQYF. The V gene is TRBV28, the J gene TRBJ2-7, with unresolved D. Looked up from germline, CDR1 is MDHEN and CDR2 is SYDVKM. V lost 7 bases and J 3 bases, leaving 16 bases between the germline ends. This CDR3 contains 14 residues.

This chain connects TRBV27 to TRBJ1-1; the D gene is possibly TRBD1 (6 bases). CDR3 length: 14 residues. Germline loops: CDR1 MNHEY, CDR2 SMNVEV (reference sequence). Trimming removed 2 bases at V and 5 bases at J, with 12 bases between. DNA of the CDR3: TGTGCCAGCAGTTTAGTTCAGGGGAGGACTGAAGCTTTCTTT. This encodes CASSLVQGRTEAFF.

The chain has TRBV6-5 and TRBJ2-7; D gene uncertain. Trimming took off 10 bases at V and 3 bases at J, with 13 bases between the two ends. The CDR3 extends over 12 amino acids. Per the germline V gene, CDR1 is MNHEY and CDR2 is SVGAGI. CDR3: CAIRRPFYEQYF. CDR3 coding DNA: TGTGCCATCCGTCGGCCTTTCTACGAGCAGTACTTC.

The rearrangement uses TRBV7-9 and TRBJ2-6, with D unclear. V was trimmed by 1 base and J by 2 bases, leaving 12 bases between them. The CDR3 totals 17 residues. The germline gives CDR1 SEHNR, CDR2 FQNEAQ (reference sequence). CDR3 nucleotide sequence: TGTGCCAGCAGCTTAGATCTGGGTTTGGCTGGGGCCAACGTCCTGACTTTC. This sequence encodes CASSLDLGLAGANVLTF.

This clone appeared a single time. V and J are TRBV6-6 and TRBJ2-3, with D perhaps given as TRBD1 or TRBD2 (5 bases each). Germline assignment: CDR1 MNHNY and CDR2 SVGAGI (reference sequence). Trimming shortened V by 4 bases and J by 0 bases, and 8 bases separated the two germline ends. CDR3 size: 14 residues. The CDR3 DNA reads TGTGCCAGCAGTTGGGACGGGAGCACAGATACGCAGTATTTT. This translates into CASSWDGSTDTQYF.

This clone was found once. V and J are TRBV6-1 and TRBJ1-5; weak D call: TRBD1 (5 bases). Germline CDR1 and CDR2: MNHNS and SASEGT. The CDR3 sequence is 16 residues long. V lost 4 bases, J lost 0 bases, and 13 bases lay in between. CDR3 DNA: TGTGCCAGCAGTGCCCTGACAGTATATAGCAATCAGCCCCAGCATTTT. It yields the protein CASSALTVYSNQPQHF.

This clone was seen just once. The CDR3 region is CASSPTDRFYGYTF. The CDR3 bases are TGTGCCAGCAGCCCGACCGACAGGTTCTATGGCTACACCTTC. This chain links TRBV4-2 with TRBJ1-2, with D possibly matching TRBD1 (6 bases). Trimming removed 4 bases from V and 4 bases from J, with 13 bases in between. The CDR3 length is 14 residues. Germline lookup yields CDR1 LGHNA and CDR2 YNFKEQ.

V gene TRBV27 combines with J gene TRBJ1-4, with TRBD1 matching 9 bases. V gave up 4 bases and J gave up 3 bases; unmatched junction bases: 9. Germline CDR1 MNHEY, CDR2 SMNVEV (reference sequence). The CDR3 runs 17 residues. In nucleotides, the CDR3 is TGTGCCAGCAGTTGGACCGGGACAGGGATACCTAATGAAAAACTGTTTTTT. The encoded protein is CASSWTGTGIPNEKLFF.